The 14 T cell receptor beta chains listed next were all sequenced from one sample in a study of blood T cell repertoires in COVID-19. Measured with immunoSEQ multiplex PCR; TCRdb has only the in-frame clones, and not every one. The sample records over 110,000 clones, approximately 90% being singletons. Sequenced material: peripheral blood. Every receptor here comes from a human donor in a cohort sampled during active COVID-19.

This clone was counted a few times. The junction and the germline gene differ at one end; a read error may be behind it. The chain combines TRBV7-7 with TRBJ2-1, with 14 bases fitting TRBD2. Germline values: CDR1 SSHAT, CDR2 FNYEAQ (reference sequence). This CDR3 contains 21 residues. CDR3 region: CASSLGPPVTSGGAFLNEQFF. The CDR3 DNA sequence: TGTGCTAGCAGCTTAGGACCCCCCGTGACTAGCGGGGGGGCCTTTCTCAATGAGCAGTTCTTC.

V is TRBV7-8 and J is TRBJ2-5; 7 positions agree with TRBD1. CDR1 is SGHVS, CDR2 FQNEAQ, per germline. The V segment lost 5 bases and the J segment 5 bases; nucleotides outside the gene matches: 11. CDR3 length: 15 residues. The CDR3: CASSKDRVRKETQYF. The CDR3 nucleotides read TGTGCCAGCAGCAAAGACAGGGTTAGAAAGGAGACCCAGTACTTC.

The chain is built from TRBV7-9 and TRBJ2-5; TRBD1 matches 9 bases. The CDR3 totals 16 residues. The germline gives CDR1 SEHNR, CDR2 FQNEAQ (reference sequence). The V gene end was trimmed by 3 bases and the J gene end by 4 bases; junction bases not matched to a gene: 9. The CDR3 nucleotides read TGTGCCAGCAGCTTGGCGGGACAGGGTCTGGCAGAGACCCAGTACTTC. It yields the protein CASSLAGQGLAETQYF.

CDR3 bases: TGTGCCAGCAGCCAAGATTTGGGACTTCGCTCCTACAATGAGCAGTTCTTC. Translating gives CASSQDLGLRSYNEQFF. The chain links TRBV3-1 (or the pseudogene TRBV3-2) to TRBJ2-1; maybe TRBD2 (6 bases). In germline, CDR1 is LGHDT, CDR2 YNNKEL (reference sequence). This CDR3 is built from 17 residues. V lost 0 bases and J 0 bases, leaving 12 bases between the germline ends.

The chain links TRBV4-3 to TRBJ2-1; 10 bases are shared with TRBD2. The length of the CDR3 is 15 residues. Germline V CDR1 and CDR2: LGHNA, YSLEER. V dropped 2 bases and J dropped 5; count of bases not matched to a gene: 3. For the CDR3, the DNA is TGCGCCAGCAGCCAAAGTCTAGCGGGGGACAATGAGCAGTTCTTC. Its protein is CASSQSLAGDNEQFF.

The rearrangement uses TRBV5-4 and TRBJ1-2, with D possibly being TRBD1 (6 bases). Trimming removed 0 bases at V and 8 bases at J, with 20 bases between. The CDR3 is 16 residues long. Germline V gives CDR1 SGHNT, CDR2 YYREEE (reference sequence). The CDR3 loop is CASSLEPGDLVGGYTF. The CDR3 bases are TGTGCCAGCAGCTTGGAGCCAGGGGACCTAGTAGGAGGCTACACCTTC.

The chain is built from TRBV5-5 and TRBJ1-2; 8 bases fit TRBD1. CDR1 is SGHKS, CDR2 YYEKEE, per germline (reference sequence). V trimming: 1 base; J trimming: 8 bases; junction bases outside the gene matches: 4. The CDR3 is 13 amino acids. CDR3 region: CASSLSGGLGYTF. CDR3 DNA sequence: TGTGCCAGCAGCTTGTCAGGGGGCTTGGGCTACACCTTC.

V gene TRBV24-1 combines with J gene TRBJ2-2; D gene uncertain. CDR3 length: 13 residues. Germline assignment: CDR1 KGHDR and CDR2 SFDVKD. Trimming pared 7 bases from V and 5 bases from J, leaving 10 bases between. Here the CDR3 DNA reads TGTGCCACCAGCCAGCGAGTAACCGGGGAGCTGTTTTTT. Translating gives CATSQRVTGELFF.

V usage is TRBV6-5 and J usage is TRBJ1-2; 9 bases align to TRBD1. Germline lookup yields CDR1 MNHEY and CDR2 SVGAGI. There are 15 residues in the CDR3. After removal of 0 bases from V and 1 base from J, the junction contained 0 bases not matched to a gene. The CDR3 nucleotides are TGTGCCAGCAGTTACTCGGACAGGGGTAACTATGGCTACACCTTC. As protein: CASSYSDRGNYGYTF.

The chain couples TRBV19 to TRBJ1-1; D is possibly TRBD1 (6 bases). The germline V gene encodes CDR1 LNHDA and CDR2 SQIVND (reference sequence). This CDR3 contains 13 residues. V shed 3 bases and J shed 3 bases, with 8 bases lying between them. CDR3 in DNA: TGTGCCAGTAGTATTCAGGGGCACACTGAAGCTTTCTTT. Translating it yields CASSIQGHTEAFF.

The table lists this clone with a few counts. The J gene is TRBJ2-7, the V gene TRBV29-1; 9 nucleotides line up with TRBD1. Germline V CDR1 and CDR2: SQVTM, ANQGSEA. The V and J ends lost 6 bases and 1 base, in that order; junction bases with no gene match: 4. CDR3 length: 13 residues. CDR3 amino acids: CSVGDRASYEQYF. The CDR3 nucleotides read TGCAGCGTGGGGGACAGGGCTTCCTACGAGCAGTACTTC.

Turning to this clone: The same CDR3 is also encoded by other DNA sequences in this sample. The chain is built from TRBV5-1 and TRBJ1-6, with a possible D match to TRBD1 (5 bases). Germline CDR1 SGHRS, CDR2 YFSETQ. The CDR3 has 14 residues. Trimming removed 3 bases from V and 5 bases from J, with 9 bases in between. For the CDR3, the DNA is TGCGCCAGCAGCTCCCAGGGCGATAATTCACCCCTCCACTTT. Protein: CASSSQGDNSPLHF.

The chain is built from TRBV27 and TRBJ1-1, with a tentative D call TRBD1 (6 bases). The CDR3 totals 15 residues. Trimming stripped 6 bases from V and 6 bases from J, with 20 bases between. Germline V gives CDR1 MNHEY, CDR2 SMNVEV (reference sequence). CDR3 DNA: TGTGCCAGCAGACCTAACCTGGGGGGGCTGGCTGAAGCTTTCTTT. This sequence encodes CASRPNLGGLAEAFF.

Written as DNA, the CDR3 is TGTGCCAGCAGCCAAGCCCTAGCGGGGGGTGTCACAGATACGCAGTATTTT. Its translation: CASSQALAGGVTDTQYF. The J gene is TRBJ2-3, the V gene TRBV4-2; TRBD2 agrees at 11 bases. The germline gives CDR1 LGHNA, CDR2 YNFKEQ. The CDR3 covers 17 residues. Trimming removed 1 base from V and 2 bases from J; junction bases left unmatched: 5.